This T cell receptor beta chain is drawn from a study of cytomegalovirus exposure and HLA in healthy donors listed by TCRdb under 2017. With respect to the entire study: In an earlier analysis of 587 of the donors, about 270 Gb of sequence data and 120 million or so unique TCR beta sequences from some 170 million T cells were reported. In a later genetic analysis, genome-wide SNP genotypes for about three fifths of the roughly 670 donors were used, and that subset was treated as a discovery cohort. To predict cytomegalovirus infection status, the study combined high-throughput TCR immunosequencing, statistical association of individual TCRs with disease status, and machine learning. Both class I and class II loci were covered by HLA typing, at four-digit resolution. Donor age, sex, ethnicity and CMV serostatus were compiled alongside the repertoire data. Every repertoire in the discovery cohort had been generated on one and the same sequencing platform. A handful of DR-DQ haplotypes were handled as single units for association and clustering because linkage in the cohort was strong. The study used immunosequencing to profile the T cell repertoires of approximately 630 subjects and linked those repertoires to cytomegalovirus serostatus. The genetic ancestry cluster associated with self-reported Caucasian donors included 81% of the roughly 380 genotyped donors. A separate validation cohort of 100 to 150 different subjects was used in addition to the 666-subject first cohort. The number of typed donors differed by locus: about 620-630 for A, B, C, DRB1 and DQB1; approximately 520 for DQA1; roughly 600 for DPA1; and around 450 for DPB1. Across about 370 genotyped donors of the cohort, an average of roughly 200,000 unique TCR beta nucleotide sequences per donor were sequenced, and 15% to 20% of those sequences were non-productive. An earlier analysis of around 580 of the donors used high-throughput TCR beta sequencing to judge whether each TCR beta V gene segment behaved as functional or pseudogenic. To study patterns of TCR occurrence, a later analysis re-analyzed previously published TCR beta repertoires from under 750 donors and added high-resolution HLA genotyping. The aim of the study was to test whether cataloging public T cell receptors could identify signatures of past pathogen exposure. In the later analysis, no new phenotypic data were used to find candidate immune exposures; instead, reliance was placed on TCR beta sequences and their occurrence across donors. Approximately 330 gigabases of sequencing data and roughly 80 million unique TCR sequences made up an early release that covered several hundred HLA-typed donors. On the study overall, not on this receptor specifically: Assigning TCR associations to individual alleles was difficult when HLA alleles, especially DR and DQ, strongly co-occurred. Because counts were too low, 15 or so rarely observed V segments, including chromosome 9 orphons, were excluded from the earlier analysis of some 540 of the donors. According to a later analysis, parvovirus B19, influenza, CMV and Epstein-Barr virus appeared linked to several top co-occurrence clusters. The classifier was reported to diagnose cytomegalovirus status with high specificity and sensitivity in both the original and validation cohorts. Linkage disequilibrium might explain the correlated functional status among segregating V segments, but an unknown experimental factor could not be ruled out. The only immune exposure information available for the cohort was CMV serostatus. Most CMV-associated TCR beta chains appeared to be HLA-restricted in a later analysis, and the HLA associations seemed to be driven largely by CMV exposure. In the study, around 150 TCR beta chains were listed as associated with cytomegalovirus. According to a later analysis, TCR association rates differed among HLA loci, with DRB1 alleles showing the most associated TCRs and HLA-C alleles showing the fewest. It was suggested by the authors that the approach could potentially be generalized to other disease states and immunological phenotypes. An association between a missense DCLRE1C variant and V-gene and J-gene trimming of TCR beta chains was found in a later genetic analysis and replicated in an independent cohort. In an earlier analysis of more than 500 of the donors, most TCR beta V segments appeared in productive rearrangements about 90% or about 30% of the time, broadly matching IMGT annotations. A further reported finding was that TCR beta sequences accurately predicted the HLA-A and HLA-B alleles for most subjects in the first cohort. Compared with the roughly 670-donor mean, donors in an Asian-associated ancestry cluster had fewer N-insertions in productive TCRs, according to a later genetic analysis. Some IMGT-functional V segments, including TRBV6-2 and TRBV6-3, could not be told apart with the 87-base-pair reads, so those segments were excluded. While some public TCRs were present in many individuals, most TCR sequences turned up only very rarely across donors. HLA typing was unavailable for some donors at each locus, so association tests used only the typed subset. In a later analysis, some 18,000 TCR beta sequences were associated with specific HLA alleles at a false discovery rate of 0.05. Presence/absence analyses assumed roughly uniform sequencing depth across donors, an assumption that may not hold. Compared with equally common non-associated chains, HLA-associated TCR beta chains in a later analysis were more clonally expanded and had lower generation probabilities. In this cohort, only TCR beta chains were sequenced, and detectable features were limited by the absence of alpha or paired-chain data. A cluster of highly shared sequence variants was judged likely to be a technical artifact of the sequencing pipeline. In vitro tests confirmed that a few of the cytomegalovirus-associated TCR beta chains recognize cytomegalovirus antigens.

The cohort comprised fewer than 750 healthy bone marrow donors. All cohort members were sampled while nominally healthy, although unrecorded immune exposures were likely present. The donor was CMV seronegative and belonged to the group of around 350 seronegative cohort members. A peripheral blood sample was collected from each donor, and TCR beta sequencing was performed on peripheral blood mononuclear cells. The Qiagen DNeasy Blood Extraction Kit was used to extract genomic DNA from the blood cell samples. Library method: the immunoSEQ multiplex PCR assay. For the multiplex PCR, a mixture combining 60 forward primers for TCR Vbeta segments and 13 reverse primers for TCR Jbeta segments was used. A multiplex PCR assay on genomic DNA amplified the CDR3 region of rearranged TCR beta genes. The Illumina HiSeq System was used to sequence the amplified TCR beta libraries as 87-base-pair reads. Processing in the source paper ran as follows. Across the roughly 670 repertoires, a later analysis counted 80 million or so unique TCR beta chains, roughly 11 million of which were shared by at least two donors. Raw reads were error-corrected and collapsed into unique sequences with a nearest-neighbor algorithm that merged closely related sequences to remove PCR and sequencing errors. To assign V, D and J gene segments, CDR3 sequences were aligned to IMGT reference sequences. For a sequence to be retained, a match of at least six nucleotides was required to both a V gene segment and a J gene segment. Rearrangements were called productive when the CDR3 lacked stop codons and stayed in frame with V and J; all others were non-productive. CDR3 was defined by IMGT convention, running from the second conserved V-encoded cysteine to the conserved J-encoded phenylalanine. In an earlier analysis of more than 550 of the donors, sequences lacking an unambiguous match to a single V gene segment were excluded. In an earlier analysis of 450 to 750 of the donors, a V segment was called functional when productive rearrangements were above 56.7%, and segregating when the standard deviation between donors exceeded 5%. A statistical classification framework was developed to diagnose cytomegalovirus status using the catalog of TCR beta chain sequences. V and J gene assignment, in a later analysis, came from comparing TCR nucleotide sequences with IMGT/GENE-DB human TR gene sequences. Using the TCRdist pipeline, a later analysis assigned CDR3 sequences along with most-parsimonious VDJ recombination scenarios. A later analysis defined each TCR beta chain by its CDR3 amino acid sequence plus V-gene family, and excluded reads lacking a unique V-gene family. In a later analysis, around 650 highly shared, low-generation-probability nucleotide sequences were removed to address suspected cross-contamination and a sequencing artifact. For each public chain, a later analysis derived a clonal expansion index from normalized ranks of inferred template counts within each repertoire. A later analysis computed generation probabilities with a VDJ recombination model fitted to out-of-frame rearrangements, and checked the results against IGoR. A later analysis scored TCR-TCR, TCR-HLA and TCR-CMV co-occurrence with hypergeometric tests, applying a repertoire-size bias correction to TCR pairs. A later analysis estimated false discovery rates by permuting HLA or CMV assignments 20 times. In a later analysis, co-occurring TCRs were grouped with DBSCAN, and TCRdist sequence similarity was added when clustering was performed within HLA-allele-positive subsets. Repertoires with fewer than 30,000 or more than 120,000 public chains were left out of co-occurrence clustering, as were about five repertoires with anomalous nucleotide sharing. As stored in TCRdb, this immuneACCESS dataset retains in-frame rearrangements with V and J assigned. A fraction of the clones does not appear; measured against another copy, unresolved V genes explain less than half of the discrepancy, and the remainder lacks a known reason. V, J and clone size derive from that table, while D and trimming were established from the DNA sequence. The sample contains approximately 160,000 clones, roughly 80% of them found a single time. The top ten hold less than 5% of the sample.

From the cysteine through the phenylalanine, the CDR3 covers 15 amino acids. Kept here is only the CDR3 DNA, which spans 45 bases and is read in frame from base 1. V has 8 bases trimmed and J has 4 bases trimmed; junction bases matching no gene number 13. CDR1 and CDR2 are drawn from the germline V gene: SNHLY, FYNNEI. Points on this clone: The antigen it binds to is not known. No base quality values were provided; no much bigger clone lies one nucleotide off.

The chain is made from TRBV2 and TRBJ2-7; TRBD1 agrees with 8 junctional bases. The sequence derives from a male donor in good health and CMV-seronegative. The sample taken for sequencing was PBMCs. CDR3 region: CASGRDQGARYEQYF. DNA sequence: TGTGCCAGCGGGCGGGATCAGGGGGCGCGGTACGAGCAGTACTTC.